Each of the 15 T cell receptor beta chains below was sequenced from the same sample in a study of OX40 agonist ivuxolimab in advanced cancers. Produced via immunoSEQ multiplex PCR; TCRdb's table is partial and in-frame only. Among tens of thousands of clones listed, around 89% were seen once. This sample comprised CD4+ or CD8+ T cells sorted from blood, obtained in a trial of the OX40 agonist ivuxolimab. Receptors were obtained from an adult with an advanced solid tumor such as melanoma, head and neck, liver or kidney cancer.

The rearrangement uses TRBV7-9 and TRBJ2-1, with 7 positions matching TRBD2. Germline CDR1 and CDR2: SEHNR and FQNEAQ (reference sequence). The CDR3 consists of 16 residues. With V trimmed by 5 bases and J by 6 bases, 13 bases remained unmatched. The chain's CDR3 is CASSPFLGGRGNEQFF. Here the CDR3 DNA reads TGTGCCAGCAGCCCATTTCTCGGGGGGAGAGGCAATGAGCAGTTCTTC.

A note on this clone: This sample includes further DNA sequences coding for the same CDR3. The gene calls are TRBV4-1 and TRBJ2-1, with D perhaps matching TRBD1 (5 bases). From germline, CDR1 is MGHRA and CDR2 YSYEKL. V lost 3 bases to trimming and J lost 0 bases, with 9 bases between them. The CDR3 has 15 amino acids. CDR3: CASSHRQSSYNEQFF. CDR3 in DNA: TGCGCCAGCAGCCATAGACAGAGCTCCTACAATGAGCAGTTCTTC.

Many counts were recorded for this clone. The V call is TRBV4-1, the J call TRBJ2-1; possible D gene TRBD1, 6 bases. V was trimmed by 3 bases and J by 0 bases, leaving 15 bases between them. The germline V gene has CDR1 MGHRA and CDR2 YSYEKL. The CDR3 has 17 amino acids. The CDR3 DNA is TGCGCCAGCAGCCACAAGACAGGCGCCTACTCCTACAATGAGCAGTTCTTC. Amino acid sequence: CASSHKTGAYSYNEQFF.

V and J are TRBV27 and TRBJ1-2; no firm D call. V shed 4 bases and J shed 6 bases, with 12 bases lying between them. Germline CDR1 reads MNHEY; CDR2 reads SMNVEV (reference sequence). This CDR3 has 13 amino acids. CDR3 bases: TGTGCCAGCAGTTACCCCAGCGGCCATGGCTACACCTTC. It is translated as CASSYPSGHGYTF.

The chain has TRBV9 and TRBJ2-7, with 11 bases identical to TRBD1. V was clipped by 4 bases and J by 1 base; unmatched bases: 4. The CDR3 has 15 amino acids. Looked up from germline, CDR1 is SGDLS and CDR2 is YYNGEE. CDR3 coding DNA: TGTGCCAGCAGCTACGGGACAGGGGGATCCTACGAGCAGTACTTC. This sequence encodes CASSYGTGGSYEQYF.

The J gene is TRBJ1-5, the V gene TRBV19, with TRBD1 as a possible D gene (5 bases). Trimming shortened V by 7 bases and J by 6 bases, and 19 bases separated the two germline ends. This CDR3 contains 15 residues. From germline, CDR1 is LNHDA and CDR2 SQIVND (reference sequence). The CDR3 protein is CASTGQGRGSQPQHF. In nucleotides, the CDR3 is TGTGCCAGTACCGGGCAAGGCCGGGGCAGTCAGCCCCAGCATTTT.

This rearrangement joins TRBV7-6 to TRBJ2-3; TRBD1 aligns across 7 bases. The CDR3 runs to 16 residues. V was pared by 6 bases and J by 0 bases, with 9 bases of the junction left unmatched. From germline, CDR1 is SGHVS and CDR2 FNYEAQ. The CDR3 loop is CASSESGDSSTDTQYF. CDR3 nucleotide sequence: TGTGCCAGCAGTGAATCCGGGGACAGTAGCACAGATACGCAGTATTTT. The whole variable domain, filled in from reference TRBV7-6 and TRBJ2-3, reads GAGVSQSPRYKVTKRGQDVALRCDPISGHVSLYWYRQALGQGPEFLTYFNYEAQQDKSGLPNDRFSAERPEGSISTLTIQRTEQRDSAMYRCASSESGDSSTDTQYFGPGTRLTVL.

The chain links TRBV7-6 to TRBJ1-6; TRBD1 might be the D (5 bases). Germline V gives CDR1 SGHVS, CDR2 FNYEAQ. The CDR3 is made up of 16 amino acids. Trimming removed 5 bases from V and 2 bases from J, with 13 bases in between. CDR3 DNA sequence: TGTGCCAGCAGCGCTGAACCGGGACCCTATAATTCACCCCTCCACTTT. Residues: CASSAEPGPYNSPLHF.

This sequence joins TRBV7-8 and TRBJ2-3; possibly TRBD2 for D (5 bases). V lost 1 base and J 2 bases, leaving 10 bases between the germline ends. Looked up from germline, CDR1 is SGHVS and CDR2 is FQNEAQ. The CDR3 is 15 residues long. The CDR3 coding sequence is TGTGCCAGCAGCTTAGTTCGGGATTTCACAGATACGCAGTATTTT. Its translation is CASSLVRDFTDTQYF.

The chain uses TRBV7-3 and TRBJ1-2; D call uncertain. V was clipped by 2 bases and J by 0 bases, with 10 bases between them. The germline gives CDR1 SGHTA, CDR2 FQGTGA. The CDR3 extends over 15 amino acids. The CDR3 here is CASSLSGEANYGYTF. The CDR3 nucleotides are TGTGCCAGCAGCTTATCCGGGGAAGCTAACTATGGCTACACCTTC.

The chain joins TRBV19 to TRBJ2-1, with 9 positions matching TRBD2. This CDR3 region has 14 residues. Germline V gene sequence: CDR1 LNHDA, CDR2 SQIVND (reference sequence). With 5 bases clipped from V and 9 bases from J, the junction kept 8 bases outside the gene matches. CDR3 in DNA: TGTGCCAGTAGTTACTCGCGGGGGGGGCTTGAGCAGTTCTTC. This translates into CASSYSRGGLEQFF.

The count of this clone is one. J is TRBJ2-7 and V is TRBV19, with D possibly TRBD2 on 5 matching bases. Trimming pared 3 bases from V and 1 base from J, leaving 10 bases between. The CDR3 is made up of 14 amino acids. From germline, CDR1 is LNHDA and CDR2 SQIVND (reference sequence). DNA of the CDR3: TGTGCCAGTAGTATTGTGTGGGAGTCCTACGAGCAGTACTTC. Protein sequence: CASSIVWESYEQYF.

This chain links TRBV10-2 with TRBJ2-7; D tentatively fits TRBD1 or TRBD2 (5 bases each). V was pared by 8 bases and J by 5 bases, with 16 bases between. The CDR3 runs 13 residues. Per germline, CDR1 WSHSY and CDR2 SAAADI. This CDR3 reads CASQPWDENEQYF. CDR3 DNA sequence: TGCGCCAGCCAGCCGTGGGACGAAAACGAGCAGTACTTC.

The chain employs TRBV19 and TRBJ2-1; 8 bases fit TRBD1. This CDR3 contains 15 residues. Germline trimming cut 4 bases from V and 9 bases from J; bases unmatched to any gene: 11. The V gene's germline CDR1 is LNHDA and CDR2 SQIVND (reference sequence). CDR3 sequence reads: CASSTRRQGMGEQFF. CDR3 nucleotides: TGTGCCAGTAGTACACGGAGACAGGGGATGGGTGAGCAGTTCTTC.

The CDR3 DNA follows: TGCGCCAGCAGCTTGGACGCTAGCGGGCCGTACAATGAGCAGTTCTTC. It yields the protein CASSLDASGPYNEQFF. This chain connects TRBV5-1 to TRBJ2-1; 8 bases line up with TRBD2. V trimming: 0 bases; J trimming: 4 bases; junction bases outside the gene matches: 6. This CDR3 has 16 amino acids. Per the germline V gene, CDR1 is SGHRS and CDR2 is YFSETQ. The full variable domain, completed using reference TRBV5-1 and TRBJ2-1, is KAGVTQTPRYLIKTRGQQVTLSCSPISGHRSVSWYQQTPGQGLQFLFEYFSETQRNKGNFPGRFSGRQFSNSRSEMNVSTLELGDSALYLCASSLDASGPYNEQFFGPGTRLTVL.